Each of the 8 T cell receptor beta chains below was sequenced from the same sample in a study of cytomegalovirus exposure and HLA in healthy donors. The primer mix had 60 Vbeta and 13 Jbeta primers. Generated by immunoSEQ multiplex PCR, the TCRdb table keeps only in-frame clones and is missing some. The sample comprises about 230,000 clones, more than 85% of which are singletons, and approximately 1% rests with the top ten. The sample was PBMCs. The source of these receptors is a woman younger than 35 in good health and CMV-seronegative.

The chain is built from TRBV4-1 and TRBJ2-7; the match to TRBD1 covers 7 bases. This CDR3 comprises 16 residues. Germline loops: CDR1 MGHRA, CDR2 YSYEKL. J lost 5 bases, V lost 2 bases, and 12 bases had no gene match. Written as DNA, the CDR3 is TGCGCCAGCAGCCAACCCCCCCGGGACAGAGGCCACGAGCAGTACTTC. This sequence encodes CASSQPPRDRGHEQYF.

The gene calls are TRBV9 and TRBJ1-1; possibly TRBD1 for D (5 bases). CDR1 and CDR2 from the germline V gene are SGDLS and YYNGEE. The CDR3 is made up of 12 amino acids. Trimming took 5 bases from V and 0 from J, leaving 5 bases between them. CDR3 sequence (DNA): TGTGCCAGCAGGGACATGAACACTGAAGCTTTCTTT. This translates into CASRDMNTEAFF.

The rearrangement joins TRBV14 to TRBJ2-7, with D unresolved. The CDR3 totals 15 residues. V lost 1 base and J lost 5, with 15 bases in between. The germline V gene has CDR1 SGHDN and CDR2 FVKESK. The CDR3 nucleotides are TGTGCCAGCAGCCAAGGTCAGGTGAAGGCCCACGAGCAGTACTTC. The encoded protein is CASSQGQVKAHEQYF.

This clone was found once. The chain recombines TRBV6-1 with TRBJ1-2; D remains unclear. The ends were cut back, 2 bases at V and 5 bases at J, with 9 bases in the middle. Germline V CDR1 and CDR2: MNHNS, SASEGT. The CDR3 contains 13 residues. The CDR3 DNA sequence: TGTGCCAGCAGTGAAAGTCCACTTTATGGCTACACCTTC. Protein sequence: CASSESPLYGYTF.

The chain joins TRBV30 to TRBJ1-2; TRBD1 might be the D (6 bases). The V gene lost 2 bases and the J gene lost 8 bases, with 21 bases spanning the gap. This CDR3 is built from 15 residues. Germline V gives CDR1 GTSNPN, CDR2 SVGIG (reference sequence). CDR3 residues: CAWSWNRWGGRGYTF. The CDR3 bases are TGTGCCTGGAGTTGGAATCGGTGGGGGGGGCGCGGCTACACCTTC. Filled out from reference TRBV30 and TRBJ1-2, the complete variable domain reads SQTIHQWPATLVQPVGSPLSLECTVEGTSNPNLYWYRQAAGRGLQLLFYSVGIGQISSEVPQNLSASRPQDRQFILSSKKLLLSDSGFYLCAWSWNRWGGRGYTFGSGTRLTVV.

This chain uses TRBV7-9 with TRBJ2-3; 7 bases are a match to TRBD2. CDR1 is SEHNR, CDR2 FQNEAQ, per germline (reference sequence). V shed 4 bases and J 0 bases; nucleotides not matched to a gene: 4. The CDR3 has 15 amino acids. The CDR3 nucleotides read TGTGCCAGCAGCTCGATGGGACTAAGCACAGATACGCAGTATTTT. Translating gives CASSSMGLSTDTQYF. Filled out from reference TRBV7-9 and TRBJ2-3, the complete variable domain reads DTGVSQNPRHKITKRGQNVTFRCDPISEHNRLYWYRQTLGQGPEFLTYFQNEAQLEKSRLLSDRFSAERPKGSFSTLEIQRTEQGDSAMYLCASSSMGLSTDTQYFGPGTRLTVL.

The CDR3 nucleotides read TGTGCCAGCAGCGTAGCTGGCCTAGCCAAAAACATTCAGTACTTC. It translates to CASSVAGLAKNIQYF. The chain couples TRBV9 to TRBJ2-4; D gene unclear. The CDR3 runs 15 residues. V dropped 0 bases and J dropped 0 bases, with 7 bases sitting between them. CDR1 SGDLS and CDR2 YYNGEE come from the germline V gene.

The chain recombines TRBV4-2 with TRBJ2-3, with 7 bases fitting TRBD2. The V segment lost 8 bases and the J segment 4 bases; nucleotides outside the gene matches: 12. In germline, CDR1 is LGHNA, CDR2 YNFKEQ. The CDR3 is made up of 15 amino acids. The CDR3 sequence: CASLVSRGDSDTQYF. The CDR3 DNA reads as TGTGCCAGCTTAGTCTCACGGGGGGATTCAGATACGCAGTATTTT.